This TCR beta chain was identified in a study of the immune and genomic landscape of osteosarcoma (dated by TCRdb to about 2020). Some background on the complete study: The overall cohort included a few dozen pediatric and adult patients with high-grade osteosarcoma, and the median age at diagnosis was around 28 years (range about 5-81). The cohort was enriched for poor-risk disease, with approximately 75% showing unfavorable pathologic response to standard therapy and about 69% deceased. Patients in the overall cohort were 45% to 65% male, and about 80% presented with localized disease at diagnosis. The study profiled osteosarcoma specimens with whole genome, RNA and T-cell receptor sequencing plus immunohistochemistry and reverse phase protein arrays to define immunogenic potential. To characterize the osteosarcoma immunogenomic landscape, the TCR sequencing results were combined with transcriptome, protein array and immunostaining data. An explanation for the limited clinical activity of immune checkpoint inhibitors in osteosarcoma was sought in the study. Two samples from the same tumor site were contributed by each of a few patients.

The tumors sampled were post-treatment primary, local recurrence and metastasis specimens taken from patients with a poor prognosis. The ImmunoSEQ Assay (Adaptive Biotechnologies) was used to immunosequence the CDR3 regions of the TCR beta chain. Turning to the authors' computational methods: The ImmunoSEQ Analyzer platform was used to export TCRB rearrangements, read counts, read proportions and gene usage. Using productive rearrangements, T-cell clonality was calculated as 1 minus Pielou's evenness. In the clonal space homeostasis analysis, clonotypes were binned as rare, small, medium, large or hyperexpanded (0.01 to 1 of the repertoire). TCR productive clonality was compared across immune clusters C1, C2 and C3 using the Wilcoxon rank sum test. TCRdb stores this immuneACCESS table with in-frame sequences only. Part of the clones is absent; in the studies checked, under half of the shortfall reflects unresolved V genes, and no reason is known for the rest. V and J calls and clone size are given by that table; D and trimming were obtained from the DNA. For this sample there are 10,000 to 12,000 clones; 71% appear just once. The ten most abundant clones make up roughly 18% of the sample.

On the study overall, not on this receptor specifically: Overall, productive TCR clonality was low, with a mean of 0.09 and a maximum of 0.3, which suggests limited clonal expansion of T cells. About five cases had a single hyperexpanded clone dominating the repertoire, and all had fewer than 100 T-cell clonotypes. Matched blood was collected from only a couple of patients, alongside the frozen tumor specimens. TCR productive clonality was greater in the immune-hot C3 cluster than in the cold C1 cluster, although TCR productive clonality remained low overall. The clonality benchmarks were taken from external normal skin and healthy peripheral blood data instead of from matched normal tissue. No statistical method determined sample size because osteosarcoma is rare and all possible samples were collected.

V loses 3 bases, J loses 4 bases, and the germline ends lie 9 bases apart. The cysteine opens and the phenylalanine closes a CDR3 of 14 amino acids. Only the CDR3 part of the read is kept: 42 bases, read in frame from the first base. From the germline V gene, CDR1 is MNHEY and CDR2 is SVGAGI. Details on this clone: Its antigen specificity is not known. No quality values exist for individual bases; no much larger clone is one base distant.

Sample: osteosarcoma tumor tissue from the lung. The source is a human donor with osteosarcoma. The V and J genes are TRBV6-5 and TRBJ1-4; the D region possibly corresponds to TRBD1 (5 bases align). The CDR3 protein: CASSYTGINEKLFF. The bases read TGTGCCAGCAGTTATACAGGCATTAATGAAAAACTGTTTTTT.